The clone carrying this TCR beta chain was counted many times. Its antigen is unknown. MiXCR was run by TCRdb on the reads, yielding one entry per CDR3 protein. Counted here are over 85,000 distinct CDR3 sequences, approximately 15% occurring once; the ten biggest clones make up approximately 7.6%. The record originates from a study of T cell repertoires in cytomegalovirus infection. Study-wide context: Both a matching HLA type and CMV infection were indicated by public TCR beta signatures. General study points: Ex vivo, HLA-C-restricted CMV-specific TCR beta clonotypes prevailed over the rest of the response. Cumulative frequency of public TCR beta families picked out carriers of CMV plus the relevant HLA.

J was trimmed by 4 bases and V by 6 bases; bases with no gene match: 12. The CDR3 is 16 amino acids. From germline, CDR1 is MNHEY and CDR2 SMNVEV (reference sequence). The sample consisted of PBMCs. This TCR derives from a human donor in good health (CMV status not recorded). Some clones in this sample may be carry-over from other donors' samples. The V gene is TRBV27, the J gene TRBJ1-2, with 9 bases identical to TRBD1. CDR3 residues: CASSRDRASRSYGYTF. The CDR3 DNA reads as TGTGCCAGCAGCCGGGACAGGGCAAGCCGTTCCTATGGCTACACCTTC.